This T cell receptor beta chain was recovered during a study of T cell responses to AZD1222 COVID-19 vaccine. For this clone: Its specificity is unknown.

CDR1 is SGHTA and CDR2 is FQGTGA in the germline V gene. With 2 bases removed from V and 2 bases from J, the gap between germline ends came to 7 bases. CDR3 length: 15 amino acids. Study-wide results and limits: Baseline antibody screening turned up just a handful of seropositive AZD1222 recipients. Regions 160-218 and 743-854 held dominance among vaccine-associated CD4 TCRs, which spanned spike. Most donors were white British and more were female, and clonal diversity was possibly underestimated.

Some clones are missing from TCRdb's copy, which holds only in-frame ones; the method was immunoSEQ multiplex PCR. The table lists about 120,000 clones, approximately 85% of them singletons. This receptor was taken from an adult in good health. Source: peripheral blood, taken on day 0 of AZD1222 vaccination. J is TRBJ2-6 and V is TRBV7-3; TRBD2 might be the D (6 bases). Here the CDR3 reads CASSLGGAGANVLTF. The CDR3 DNA sequence: TGTGCCAGCAGCTTAGGAGGGGCTGGGGCCAACGTCCTGACTTTC.